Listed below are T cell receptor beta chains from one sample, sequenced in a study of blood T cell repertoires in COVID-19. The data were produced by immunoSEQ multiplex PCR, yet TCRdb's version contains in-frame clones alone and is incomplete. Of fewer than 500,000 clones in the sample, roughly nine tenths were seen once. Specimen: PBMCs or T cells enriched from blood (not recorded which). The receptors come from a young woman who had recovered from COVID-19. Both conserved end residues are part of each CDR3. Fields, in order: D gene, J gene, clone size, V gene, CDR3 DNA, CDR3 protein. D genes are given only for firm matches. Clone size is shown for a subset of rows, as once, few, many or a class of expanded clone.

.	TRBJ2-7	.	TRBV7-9	TGTGCCAGCAGCTCACCGGCGGCGTCGGAGCAGTACTTC	CASSSPAASEQYF
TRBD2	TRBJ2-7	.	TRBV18	TGTGCCAGCTCACCTACGGGACTAGCGGGGGGGCCGAGGGACGAGCAGTACTTC	CASSPTGLAGGPRDEQYF
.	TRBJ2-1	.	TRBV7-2	TGTGCCAGCACCCCGTGGGGGGGGCGATACAATGAGCAGTTCTTC	CASTPWGGRYNEQFF
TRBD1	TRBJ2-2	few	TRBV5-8	TGTGCCAGCACCACGGACAGGGGTCACACCGGGGAGCTGTTTTTT	CASTTDRGHTGELFF
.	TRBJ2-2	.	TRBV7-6	TGTGCCAGCAGCTTCGGTGGACGGGACTCCAGGGTCAACACCGGGGAGCTGTTTTTT	CASSFGGRDSRVNTGELFF
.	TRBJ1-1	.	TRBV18	TGTGCCAGCTCTCTCAAAGAGGGGGAGGGGAACACTGAAGCTTTCTTT	CASSLKEGEGNTEAFF
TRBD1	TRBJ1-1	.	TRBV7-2	TGTGCCAGCAGCCGTCCAGGGGGCACTGAAGCTTTCTTT	CASSRPGGTEAFF
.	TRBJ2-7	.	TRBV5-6	TGTGCCAGCAGCTTGGGACACCTCTACGAGCAGTACTTC	CASSLGHLYEQYF
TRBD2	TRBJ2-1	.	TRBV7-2	TGTGCCAGCAGCTTAGCGGTCGGGCGGGGGGACAATGAGCAGTTCTTC	CASSLAVGRGDNEQFF
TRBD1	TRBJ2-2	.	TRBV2	TGTGCCAGCAGCCAAGGGGGCCCGAACACCGGGGAGCTGTTTTTT	CASSQGGPNTGELFF
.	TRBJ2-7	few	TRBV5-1	TGCGCCAGCAGCGCGAACGGGGGAAGCTCCTACGAGCAGTACTTC	CASSANGGSSYEQYF
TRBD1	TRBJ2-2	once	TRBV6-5	TGTGCCAGCAGAATAACAGGGGCCACCGGGGAGCTGTTTTTT	CASRITGATGELFF
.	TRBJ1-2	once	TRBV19	TGTGCCAGTTTGGGCAGGAGCTACACCTTC	CASLGRSYTF
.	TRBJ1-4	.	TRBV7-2	TGTGCCAGCAGCCCAGGGGTCGTCACTAATGAAAAACTGTTTTTT	CASSPGVVTNEKLFF
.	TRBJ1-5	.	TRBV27	TGTGCCAGCAGGCGCTTGGTTGGCAATCAGCCCCAGCATTTT	CASRRLVGNQPQHF
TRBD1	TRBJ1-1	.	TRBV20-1	TGCAGTGCTCGTGCCTGGGACAGGGACACTGAAGCTTTCTTT	CSARAWDRDTEAFF
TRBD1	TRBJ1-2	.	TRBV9	TGTGCCAGCAGCGCGAGACAGGGTGGGGATGGCTACACCTTC	CASSARQGGDGYTF
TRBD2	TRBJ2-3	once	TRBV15	TGTGCCACCAGCATACCGGGACTCGGGGGGGATACGCAGTATTTT	CATSIPGLGGDTQYF
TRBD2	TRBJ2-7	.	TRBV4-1	TGCGCCAGCAGGAGGGCTAGCGGATCCTACGAGCAGTACTTC	CASRRASGSYEQYF
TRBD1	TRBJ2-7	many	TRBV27	TGTGCCAGCAGTTTACCGGGACAGGGGATCTACGAGCAGTACTTC	CASSLPGQGIYEQYF
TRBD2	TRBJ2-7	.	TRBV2	TGTGCCAGCGACGTAGCGGGGGAAGGGGAGCAGTACTTC	CASDVAGEGEQYF
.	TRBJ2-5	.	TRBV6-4	TGTGCCAGCTGCCTAGACTGCCAAGAGACCCAGTACTTC	CASCLDCQETQYF
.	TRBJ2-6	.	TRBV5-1	TGCGCCAGCAATCCGGGACTTAGTTCTGGGGCCAACGTCCTGACTTTC	CASNPGLSSGANVLTF
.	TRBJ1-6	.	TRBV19	TGTGCCAGTAGTTCCCCCCGGGTCACCGATTCACCCCTCCACTTT	CASSSPRVTDSPLHF